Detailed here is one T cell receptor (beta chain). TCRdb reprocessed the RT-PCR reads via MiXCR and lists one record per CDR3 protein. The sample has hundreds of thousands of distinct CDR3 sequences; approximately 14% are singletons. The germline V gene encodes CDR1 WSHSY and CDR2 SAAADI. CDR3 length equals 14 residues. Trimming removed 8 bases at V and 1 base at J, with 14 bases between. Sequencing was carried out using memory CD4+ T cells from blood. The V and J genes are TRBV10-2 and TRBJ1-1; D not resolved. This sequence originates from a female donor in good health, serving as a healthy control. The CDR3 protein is CASRVGQANTEAFF. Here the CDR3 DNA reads TGCGCCAGCCGTGTTGGGCAGGCGAACACTGAAGCTTTCTTT.